Listed below are T cell receptor beta chains from one sample, sequenced in a study of shared clonotypes between healthy human individuals. Libraries were prepared by immunoSEQ multiplex PCR; TCRdb keeps only in-frame clonotypes and omits some of them. The table shows about 1,800,000 clones, with about 95% occurring only once. The specimen sequenced was naive CD8+ T cells sorted from blood. The source of these receptors is a young man in good health. CDR3s include the opening cysteine and the closing phenylalanine or tryptophan. Fields, in order: V gene, J gene, D gene, clone size, CDR3 protein, CDR3 DNA. D genes are given only for firm matches. Part of the rows lack a size; the others show once, few, many or a class for expanded clones.

>TRBV23-1|TRBJ1-1|NA|NA
CASSKPDGGGNGEAFF
TGCGCCAGCAGCAAACCAGACGGGGGGGGCAACGGTGAAGCTTTCTTT
>TRBV6-5|TRBJ1-1|TRBD1|NA
CASSQGEDTEAFF
TGTGCCAGCAGTCAGGGGGAAGACACTGAAGCTTTCTTT
>TRBV6-5|TRBJ2-3|NA|NA
CASSYSTEADTQYF
TGTGCCAGCAGTTACTCGACAGAGGCAGATACGCAGTATTTT
>TRBV2|TRBJ2-1|NA|NA
CASSSGSSYNEQFF
TGTGCCAGCAGCAGTGGAAGTTCCTACAATGAGCAGTTCTTC
>TRBV7-9|TRBJ1-2|NA|NA
CASKMGNGDVDGYTF
TGTGCCAGCAAAATGGGTAACGGAGACGTCGATGGCTACACCTTC
>TRBV9|TRBJ2-3|NA|NA
CASSVVMGGPTDTQYF
TGTGCCAGCAGCGTAGTGATGGGGGGCCCCACAGATACGCAGTATTTT
>TRBV7-9|TRBJ2-2|NA|NA
CASSSPGYNTGELFF
TGTGCCAGCAGCTCCCCGGGCTATAACACCGGGGAGCTGTTTTTT
>TRBV4-1|TRBJ2-3|NA|NA
CASSQVGADTQYF
TGCGCCAGCAGCCAAGTAGGCGCAGATACGCAGTATTTT
>TRBV10-3|TRBJ2-7|NA|NA
CAISDVDRTDEQYF
TGTGCCATCAGTGACGTCGACCGCACGGACGAGCAGTACTTC
>TRBV11-1|TRBJ2-3|NA|once
CASSLAVSTDTQYF
TGTGCCAGCAGCTTAGCGGTGTCGACAGATACGCAGTATTTT
>TRBV9|TRBJ2-3|NA|NA
CASSVVPPDTQYF
TGTGCCAGCAGCGTAGTTCCCCCAGATACGCAGTATTTT
>TRBV7-8|TRBJ1-2|NA|NA
CASSSSGEGVGYGYTF
TGTGCCAGCAGCTCCTCAGGGGAGGGTGTAGGGTATGGCTACACCTTC
>TRBV9|TRBJ2-7|NA|once
CASSQQGDYEQYF
TGTGCCAGCAGCCAACAGGGCGACTACGAGCAGTACTTC
>TRBV30|TRBJ2-7|NA|NA
CAWELETGSEQYF
TGTGCCTGGGAGTTGGAAACAGGTAGCGAGCAGTACTTC
>TRBV6-1|TRBJ1-5|NA|NA
CASSEKTFASNQPQHF
TGTGCCAGCAGTGAGAAGACATTCGCTAGCAATCAGCCCCAGCATTTT
>TRBV5-5|TRBJ2-2|NA|NA
CASSVEAQGINTGELFF
TGTGCCAGCAGCGTGGAGGCTCAGGGAATTAACACCGGGGAGCTGTTTTTT
>TRBV10-3|TRBJ1-2|NA|NA
CAISDIYGYTF
TGTGCCATCAGTGATATCTATGGCTACACCTTC
>TRBV27|TRBJ2-7|TRBD2|NA
CASSSLAGGLGGEQYF
TGTGCCAGCAGTTCCTTAGCGGGAGGGCTGGGTGGGGAGCAGTACTTC
>TRBV21-1|TRBJ2-1|NA|NA
CASSVLASALFYNEQFF
TGTGCCAGCAGCGTACTAGCGTCCGCCCTTTTCTACAATGAGCAGTTCTTC
>TRBV11-2|TRBJ2-5|NA|once
CASSSYQETQYF
TGTGCCAGCAGCTCCTACCAAGAGACCCAGTACTTC
>TRBV11-2|TRBJ2-7|NA|NA
CASSLDGTGEQYF
TGTGCCAGCAGCTTAGATGGGACGGGTGAGCAGTACTTC
>TRBV5-1|TRBJ1-1|NA|NA
CASSYLVGQYYTEAFF
TGCGCCAGCAGCTATCTGGTCGGACAGTATTACACTGAAGCTTTCTTT
>TRBV4-1|TRBJ1-1|TRBD1|few
CASSQLRTGGEAFF
TGCGCCAGCAGCCAACTAAGGACAGGGGGTGAAGCTTTCTTT
>TRBV10-2|TRBJ1-1|NA|NA
CASRAGLSNTEAFF
TGCGCCAGCAGAGCGGGACTATCGAACACTGAAGCTTTCTTT
>TRBV5-4|TRBJ1-2|NA|NA
CASSLVQTNYGYTF
TGTGCCAGCAGCTTGGTACAGACTAACTATGGCTACACCTTC
>TRBV2|TRBJ2-2|TRBD2|NA
CASSGRSGGGLNTGELFF
TGTGCCAGCAGTGGCCGATCTGGCGGGGGGCTTAACACCGGGGAGCTGTTTTTT
>TRBV7-8|TRBJ1-6|NA|NA
CASSLRDGNSPLHF
TGTGCCAGCAGCTTAAGGGACGGGAATTCACCCCTCCACTTT
>TRBV19|TRBJ2-1|NA|NA
CASSIDGDSYNEQFF
TGTGCCAGTAGTATCGACGGGGACTCCTACAATGAGCAGTTCTTC
>TRBV6-1|TRBJ1-6|NA|NA
CASTIKRGDSPLHF
TGTGCCAGCACCATTAAGAGGGGAGATTCACCCCTCCACTTT
>TRBV4-1|TRBJ1-1|TRBD1|NA
CASSQDFFRDSEAFF
TGCGCCAGCAGCCAAGATTTTTTTAGGGACAGCGAAGCTTTCTTT
>TRBV5-5|TRBJ1-5|NA|NA
CASTIHRDQPQHF
TGTGCCAGCACCATCCACAGGGACCAGCCCCAGCATTTT
>TRBV27|TRBJ1-2|TRBD1|NA
CASRGALGQANADGYTF
TGTGCCAGCAGGGGGGCGCTGGGACAGGCCAATGCGGATGGCTACACCTTC
>TRBV4-1|TRBJ1-2|NA|NA
CASSQGRTNYGYTF
TGCGCCAGCAGCCAGGGCAGGACTAACTATGGCTACACCTTC
>TRBV2|TRBJ1-6|TRBD1|NA
CASSVPEQGSSYNSPLHF
TGTGCCAGCAGCGTTCCGGAACAGGGGAGCTCCTATAATTCACCCCTCCACTTT
>TRBV7-6|TRBJ2-4|TRBD1|NA
CASSPGTGVPNIQYF
TGTGCCAGCAGCCCCGGGACAGGGGTCCCAAACATTCAGTACTTC
>TRBV5-4|TRBJ2-2|NA|NA
CASSFSGDTGELFF
TGTGCCAGCAGCTTTTCCGGGGACACCGGGGAGCTGTTTTTT
>TRBV10-3|TRBJ2-7|TRBD1|NA
CAIREGTGPHEQYF
TGTGCCATCAGAGAAGGGACAGGGCCGCACGAGCAGTACTTC
>TRBV4-3|TRBJ2-1|TRBD2|NA
CASSQGGRTYNEQFF
TGCGCCAGCAGCCAGGGAGGGCGGACCTACAATGAGCAGTTCTTC
>TRBV6-5|TRBJ2-7|TRBD2|NA
CASSYGLAETYEQYF
TGTGCCAGCAGTTACGGACTAGCGGAGACCTACGAGCAGTACTTC
>TRBV27|TRBJ1-1|NA|NA
CASGWNTEAFF
TGTGCCAGCGGGTGGAACACTGAAGCTTTCTTT
>TRBV19|TRBJ1-5|NA|once
CASSIYGGENQPQHF
TGTGCCAGTAGTATATACGGGGGAGAGAATCAGCCCCAGCATTTT
>TRBV2|TRBJ2-3|NA|NA
CASSGRNTDTQYF
TGTGCCAGCAGTGGACGAAACACAGATACGCAGTATTTT
>TRBV27|TRBJ2-4|NA|NA
CASSRQDHLAKNIQYF
TGTGCCAGCAGTCGCCAGGACCATCTAGCCAAAAACATTCAGTACTTC
>TRBV7-3|TRBJ1-6|NA|NA
CASSLIGSPLHF
TGTGCCAGCAGCTTAATAGGGTCACCCCTCCACTTT
>TRBV28|TRBJ2-7|NA|NA
CASSSSDEGHDEQYF
TGTGCCAGCAGTTCATCTGACGAGGGGCACGACGAGCAGTACTTC
>TRBV7-6|TRBJ2-5|NA|NA
CASSLGEETQYF
TGTGCCAGCAGCTTAGGGGAGGAGACCCAGTACTTC
>TRBV4-1|TRBJ2-7|TRBD2|NA
CASSLGTSGPYEQYF
TGCGCCAGCAGCCTCGGGACTAGCGGACCCTACGAGCAGTACTTC
>TRBV7-9|TRBJ2-5|TRBD2|NA
CASSYLAGGQETQYF
TGTGCCAGCAGTTATTTAGCGGGAGGGCAAGAGACCCAGTACTTC
>TRBV11-2|TRBJ2-2|NA|NA
CASSLMGELFF
TGTGCCAGCAGCTTAATGGGGGAGCTGTTTTTT
>TRBV15|TRBJ2-3|TRBD2|NA
CATSSSGSSDTQYF
TGTGCCACCAGCAGTAGCGGGAGTTCGGATACGCAGTATTTT
>TRBV19|TRBJ1-2|NA|NA
CASKTPIGVQDPYGYTF
TGTGCCAGTAAGACTCCCATCGGGGTGCAGGATCCGTATGGCTACACCTTC
>TRBV30|TRBJ2-2|TRBD1|NA
CARSVGQGNGELFF
TGTGCCCGGAGTGTAGGACAGGGTAACGGGGAGCTGTTTTTT
>TRBV28|TRBJ1-2|NA|NA
CASSLVSSNYGYTF
TGTGCCAGCAGTTTGGTTTCCTCCAACTATGGCTACACCTTC
>TRBV5-1|TRBJ1-1|TRBD1|NA
CASSLWTGVNTEAFF
TGCGCCAGCAGCCTATGGACAGGGGTGAACACTGAAGCTTTCTTT
>TRBV25-1|TRBJ1-4|NA|NA
CASSNQETNEKLFF
TGTGCCAGCAGTAACCAGGAGACTAATGAAAAACTGTTTTTT